Reported below is one TCR beta chain. Its antigen is not yet known. Base qualities are not recorded, but no much larger clone differs from it by a single base. The trial excluded patients who had a history of autoimmune disease or were on systemic immunosuppression. In every dose cohort, peripheral blood was drawn for TCR sequencing at baseline, cycle 4 day 1, and cycle 7 day 1. Samples came from an open-label, multicenter, first-in-human phase I dose-escalation trial of ivuxolimab. Adults with locally advanced or metastatic melanoma, renal cell, hepatocellular, or head and neck squamous cell carcinoma were enrolled in the trial. CD4+ and CD8+ T cells were sorted separately from peripheral blood before TCR sequencing. The junction shows trimming of 4 bases on V and 7 bases on J, and the gene matches do not reach 4 bases of it. CDR1 is given as WSHSY and CDR2 as SAAADI, both from the germline V gene. From the cysteine through the phenylalanine, the CDR3 covers 14 amino acids. The read is trimmed to its CDR3 DNA, 42 bases read in frame from base 1.

These data are taken from a study of OX40 agonist ivuxolimab in advanced cancers. Some background on the complete study: Ivuxolimab was an agonistic, fully human IgG2 monoclonal antibody directed against OX40 (CD134), a costimulatory receptor. The paper describes the monotherapy dose-escalation part (N ≈ 52 patients) of the phase I trial of ivuxolimab. Of the roughly 51 patients in dose escalation, some 19 had hepatocellular carcinoma, some 15 had melanoma, 9 had renal cell carcinoma and 9 had head and neck cancer. The point of sequencing TCRbeta in the periphery was to test whether ivuxolimab changed TCR sequence diversity and drove clonal T-cell expansion. Partial responses occurred in three dose-escalation patients, of whom one had hepatocellular carcinoma and two had cutaneous melanoma. The dose-escalation cohort was about 83% male with a mean age of approximately 60 years, ranging from roughly 20 to 80. Intravenous ivuxolimab was administered to patients every 2 weeks at six dose levels: 0.01, 0.1, 0.3, 1.5, 3 and 10 mg/kg. Patients were allowed to have had prior anti-PD-1, anti-PD-L1 or anti-CTLA-4 therapy, and approximately 40% of the dose-escalation patients had been treated with checkpoint inhibitors. Results the study describes overall, beyond this receptor: Which antigens the clonally expanded peripheral T cells were specific for was not determined. In the 0.1-3.0 mg/kg groups, partial responders had among the lowest normalized peripheral clonal expansion, particularly in CD8+ T cells. After ivuxolimab, CD8+ T cells had more expanded clones than CD4+ T cells on average. Low levels of normalized T-cell clonal expansion were also shown by some nonresponding patients. Clonal expansion of both CD4+ and CD8+ blood T cells was observed from baseline to week 6 at doses 0.1 to 3.0 mg/kg.

For sequencing of the TCRbeta CDR3 region, genomic DNA was extracted from the sorted cells. The immunoSEQ Assay was used for sequencing of TCRbeta CDR3 regions. The immuneACCESS repertoire file appears here via TCRdb, limited to in-frame rearrangements. These files lack a portion of the clones; in checked studies, under half of the deficit traces to unresolved V genes, and the cause of the others is not known. Within this sample are some 110,000 clones, with around 93% of them counted one time only. The ten largest clones take up roughly 0.15% of the sample. The origin of this receptor is an adult with an advanced solid tumor such as melanoma, head and neck, liver or kidney cancer. The sequenced sample was CD4+ or CD8+ T cells sorted from blood, obtained in a trial of the OX40 agonist ivuxolimab. The chain was built from TRBV10-2 and TRBJ2-2, with TRBD2 matching 9 junction bases. The sequence in DNA is TGCGCCAGCAGTGGGCGGGAGGGCTTCGGGGAGCTGTTTTTT. Translated, this is CASSGREGFGELFF.